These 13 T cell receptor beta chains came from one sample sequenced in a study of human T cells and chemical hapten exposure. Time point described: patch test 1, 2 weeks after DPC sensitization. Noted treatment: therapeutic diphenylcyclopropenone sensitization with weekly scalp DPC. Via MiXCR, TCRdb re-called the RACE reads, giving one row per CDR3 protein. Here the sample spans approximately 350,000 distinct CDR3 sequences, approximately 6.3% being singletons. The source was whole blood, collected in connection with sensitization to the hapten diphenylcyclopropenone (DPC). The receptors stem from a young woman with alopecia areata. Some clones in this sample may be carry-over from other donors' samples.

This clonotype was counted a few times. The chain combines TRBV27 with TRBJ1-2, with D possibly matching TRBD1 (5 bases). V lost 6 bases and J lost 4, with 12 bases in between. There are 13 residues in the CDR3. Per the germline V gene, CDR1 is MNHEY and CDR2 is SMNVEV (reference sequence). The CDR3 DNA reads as TGTGCCAGCAGCTCTACAGGATTCTATGGCTACACCTTC. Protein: CASSSTGFYGYTF.

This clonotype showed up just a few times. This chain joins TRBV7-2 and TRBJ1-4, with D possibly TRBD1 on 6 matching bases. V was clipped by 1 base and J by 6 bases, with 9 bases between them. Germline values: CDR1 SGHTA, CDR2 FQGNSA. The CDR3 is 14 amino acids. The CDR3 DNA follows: TGTGCCAGCAGCTTAGACAGGGAAGATGAAAAACTGTTTTTT. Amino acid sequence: CASSLDREDEKLFF.

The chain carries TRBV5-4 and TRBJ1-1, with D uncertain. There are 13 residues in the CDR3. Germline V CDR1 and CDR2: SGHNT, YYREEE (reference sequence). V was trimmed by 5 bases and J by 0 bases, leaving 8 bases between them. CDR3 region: CASRPELNTEAFF. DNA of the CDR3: TGTGCCAGCAGACCGGAGTTGAACACTGAAGCTTTCTTT.

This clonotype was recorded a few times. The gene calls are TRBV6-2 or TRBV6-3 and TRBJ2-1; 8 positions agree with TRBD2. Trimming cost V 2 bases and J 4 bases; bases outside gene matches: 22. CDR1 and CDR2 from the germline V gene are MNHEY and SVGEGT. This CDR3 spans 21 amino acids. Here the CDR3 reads CASSYAPLAVNSPTLYNEQFF. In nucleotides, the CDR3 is TGTGCCAGCAGTTACGCTCCACTAGCGGTAAATTCACCGACTTTATACAATGAGCAGTTCTTC.

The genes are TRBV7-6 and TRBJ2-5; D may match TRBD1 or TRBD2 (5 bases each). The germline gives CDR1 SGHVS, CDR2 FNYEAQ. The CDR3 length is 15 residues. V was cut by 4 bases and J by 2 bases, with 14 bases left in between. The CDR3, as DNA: TGTGCCAGCAGCTGGGGGTCCCTGAGTCAAGAGACCCAGTACTTC. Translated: CASSWGSLSQETQYF.

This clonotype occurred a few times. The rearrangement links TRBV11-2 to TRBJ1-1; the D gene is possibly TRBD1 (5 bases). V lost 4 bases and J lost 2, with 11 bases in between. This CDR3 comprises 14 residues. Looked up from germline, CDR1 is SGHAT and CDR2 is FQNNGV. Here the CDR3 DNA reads TGTGCCAGCAGCTCGGCGGGGGTAAACACTGAAGCTTTCTTT. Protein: CASSSAGVNTEAFF.

The CDR3 sequence: CASRTTANTGELFF. The CDR3 nucleotides read TGTGCCAGCAGAACGACGGCTAACACCGGGGAGCTGTTTTTT. The chain is built from TRBV12-3 or TRBV12-4 and TRBJ2-2; D is unresolved. Deletions cut 6 bases from V and 2 bases from J, with 10 bases between. This CDR3 has 14 amino acids.

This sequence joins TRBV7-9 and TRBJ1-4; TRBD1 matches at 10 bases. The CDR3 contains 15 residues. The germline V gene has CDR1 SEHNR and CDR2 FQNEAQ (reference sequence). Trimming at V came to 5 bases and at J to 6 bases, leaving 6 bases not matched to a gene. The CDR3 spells CASSLQTGGHEKLFF. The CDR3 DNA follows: TGTGCCAGCAGCCTACAGACAGGGGGCCATGAAAAACTGTTTTTT.

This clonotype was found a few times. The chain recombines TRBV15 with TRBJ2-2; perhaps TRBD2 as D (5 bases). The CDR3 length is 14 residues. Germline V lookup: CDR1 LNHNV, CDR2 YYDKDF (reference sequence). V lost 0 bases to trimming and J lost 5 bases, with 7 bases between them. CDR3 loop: CATSRDRGTGELFF. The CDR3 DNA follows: TGTGCCACCAGCAGAGATCGAGGGACCGGGGAGCTGTTTTTT.

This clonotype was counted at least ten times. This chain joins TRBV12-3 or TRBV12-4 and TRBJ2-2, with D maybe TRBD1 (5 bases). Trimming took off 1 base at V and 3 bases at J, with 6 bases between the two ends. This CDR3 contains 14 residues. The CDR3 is CASSLDRHTGELFF. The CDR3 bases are TGTGCCAGCAGTTTAGACAGGCACACCGGGGAGCTGTTTTTT.

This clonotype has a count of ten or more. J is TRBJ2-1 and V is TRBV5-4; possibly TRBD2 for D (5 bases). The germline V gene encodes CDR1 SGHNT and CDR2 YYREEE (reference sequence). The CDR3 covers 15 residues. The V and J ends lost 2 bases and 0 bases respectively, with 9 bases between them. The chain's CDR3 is CASSLSGSSYNEQFF. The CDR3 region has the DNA TGTGCCAGCAGCTTAAGCGGATCCTCCTACAATGAGCAGTTCTTC.

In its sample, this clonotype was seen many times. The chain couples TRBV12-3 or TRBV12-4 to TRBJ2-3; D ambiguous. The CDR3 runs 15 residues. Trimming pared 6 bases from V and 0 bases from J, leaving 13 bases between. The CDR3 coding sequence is TGTGCCAGCAGCAAAGACGAGACTAGCACAGATACGCAGTATTTT. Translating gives CASSKDETSTDTQYF.

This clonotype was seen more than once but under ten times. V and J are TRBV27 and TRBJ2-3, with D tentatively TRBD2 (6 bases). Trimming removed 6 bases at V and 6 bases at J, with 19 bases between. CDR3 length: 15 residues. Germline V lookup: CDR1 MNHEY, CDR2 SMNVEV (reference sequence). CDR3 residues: CASRNGGSTADTQYF. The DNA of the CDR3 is TGTGCCAGCAGGAACGGGGGATCGACAGCGGATACGCAGTATTTT.